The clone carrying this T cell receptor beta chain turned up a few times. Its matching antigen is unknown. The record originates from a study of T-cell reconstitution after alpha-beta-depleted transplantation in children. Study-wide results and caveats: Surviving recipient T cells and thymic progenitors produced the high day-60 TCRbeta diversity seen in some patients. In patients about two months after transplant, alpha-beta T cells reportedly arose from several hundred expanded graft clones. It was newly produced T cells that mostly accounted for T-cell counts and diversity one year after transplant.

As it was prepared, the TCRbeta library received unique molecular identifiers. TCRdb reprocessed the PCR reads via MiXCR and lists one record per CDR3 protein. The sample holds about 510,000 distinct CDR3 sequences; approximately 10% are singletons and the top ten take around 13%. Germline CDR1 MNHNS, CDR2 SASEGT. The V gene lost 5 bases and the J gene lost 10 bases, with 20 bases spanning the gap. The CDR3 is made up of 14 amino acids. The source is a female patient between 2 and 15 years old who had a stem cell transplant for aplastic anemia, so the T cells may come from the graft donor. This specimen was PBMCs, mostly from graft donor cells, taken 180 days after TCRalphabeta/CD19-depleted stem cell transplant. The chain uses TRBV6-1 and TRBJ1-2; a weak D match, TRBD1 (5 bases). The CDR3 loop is CASSTGPGELDYTF. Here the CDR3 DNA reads TGTGCCAGCAGTACCGGCCCGGGGGAGCTGGACTACACCTTC.